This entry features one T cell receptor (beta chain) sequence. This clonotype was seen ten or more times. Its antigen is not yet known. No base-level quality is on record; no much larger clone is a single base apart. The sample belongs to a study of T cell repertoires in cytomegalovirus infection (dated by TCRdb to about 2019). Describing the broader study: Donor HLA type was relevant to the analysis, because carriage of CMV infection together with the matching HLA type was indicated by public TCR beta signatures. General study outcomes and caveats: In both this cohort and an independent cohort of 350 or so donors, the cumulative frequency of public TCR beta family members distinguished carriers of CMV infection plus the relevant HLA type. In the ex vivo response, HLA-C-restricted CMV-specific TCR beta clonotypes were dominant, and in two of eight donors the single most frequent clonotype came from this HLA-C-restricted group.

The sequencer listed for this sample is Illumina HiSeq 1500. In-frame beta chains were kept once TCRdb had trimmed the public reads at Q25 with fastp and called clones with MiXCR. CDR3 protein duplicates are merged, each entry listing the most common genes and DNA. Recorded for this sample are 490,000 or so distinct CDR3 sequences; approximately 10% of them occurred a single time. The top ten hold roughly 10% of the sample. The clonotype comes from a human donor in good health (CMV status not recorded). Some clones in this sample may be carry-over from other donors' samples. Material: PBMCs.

Here is the DNA: TGTGCCACCAGTGATTTTGCAGCGGGGGACTCTGGGGCCAACGTCCTGACTTTC. Translated, it gives CATSDFAAGDSGANVLTF. The chain is assembled from TRBV24-1 and TRBJ2-6; 8 middle bases align to TRBD2. CDR3 length: 18 amino acids, cysteine to phenylalanine. Only the CDR3 DNA stays, 54 bases, in frame from base 1. The germline V and J ends show losses of 1 base and 0 bases respectively, and no gene match explains 4 bases of the junction. The germline V gene encodes CDR1 KGHDR and CDR2 SFDVKD.